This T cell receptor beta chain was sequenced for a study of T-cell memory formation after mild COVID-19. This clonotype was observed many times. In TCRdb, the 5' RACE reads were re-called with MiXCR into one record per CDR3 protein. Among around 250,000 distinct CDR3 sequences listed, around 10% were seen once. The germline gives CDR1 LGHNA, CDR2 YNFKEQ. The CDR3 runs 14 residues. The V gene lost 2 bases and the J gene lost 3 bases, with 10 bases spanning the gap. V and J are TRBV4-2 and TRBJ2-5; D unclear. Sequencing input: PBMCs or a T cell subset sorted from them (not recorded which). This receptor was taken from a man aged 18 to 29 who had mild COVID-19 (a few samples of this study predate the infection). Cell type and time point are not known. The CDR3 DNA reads TGTGCCAGCAGCCAAATGACTCCTGAAGAGACCCAGTACTTC. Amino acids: CASSQMTPEETQYF.